What follows are 27 T cell receptor beta chains derived from one specimen sequenced in a study of OX40 agonist ivuxolimab in advanced cancers. Measured with immunoSEQ multiplex PCR; TCRdb has only the in-frame clones, and not every one. This sample carries approximately 70,000 clones, approximately 90% of them seen once, and the ten largest clones take approximately 1.1%. Sequencing used CD4+ or CD8+ T cells sorted from blood, obtained in a trial of the OX40 agonist ivuxolimab. All receptors come from an adult with an advanced solid tumor such as melanoma, head and neck, liver or kidney cancer.

V usage is TRBV9 and J usage is TRBJ2-3, with TRBD2 as a possible D gene (6 bases). Germline V gene data show CDR1 as SGDLS and CDR2 as YYNGEE. Trimming pared 0 bases from V and 7 bases from J, leaving 12 bases between. This CDR3 has 14 amino acids. CDR3 loop: CASSVGGAGNTQYF. The CDR3 nucleotides are TGTGCCAGCAGCGTAGGGGGCGCGGGAAATACGCAGTATTTT.

This clone appeared once. This chain connects TRBV12-2 to TRBJ1-5. TRBV12-2 is classified as a pseudogene. The CDR3 sequence is 15 residues long. CDR3: CASRLTPYRDQPQHF. DNA for the CDR3: TGTGCAAGTCGCCTGACTCCTTACCGGGATCAGCCCCAGCATTTT.

In this sample, this clone turned up once. The chain recombines TRBV11-3 with TRBJ2-7; a possible D gene is TRBD1 (6 bases). V was trimmed by 5 bases and J by 4 bases, leaving 12 bases between them. The CDR3 extends over 13 amino acids. Germline V lookup: CDR1 SGHNT, CDR2 YENEEA. DNA for the CDR3: TGTGCCAGCAGCAAACAGGGTTCTTACGAGCAGTACTTC. Translation: CASSKQGSYEQYF.

This clone showed up just once. The chain carries TRBV29-1 and TRBJ2-7; 9 bases are shared with TRBD1. This CDR3 has 12 residues. The ends lost 5 bases at V and 6 bases at J; junction bases unmatched: 5. CDR1 SQVTM and CDR2 ANQGSEA come from the germline V gene. This CDR3 is CSVTTGGPEQYF. In DNA form, the CDR3 reads TGCAGCGTTACTACAGGGGGCCCCGAGCAGTACTTC.

The chain uses TRBV11-3 and TRBJ2-2, with 9 bases matching TRBD1. The length of the CDR3 is 15 residues. Trimming removed 5 bases from V and 2 bases from J; junction bases left unmatched: 3. From germline, CDR1 is SGHNT and CDR2 YENEEA. The CDR3 DNA follows: TGTGCCAGCAGCCCGGGACAGGGCAACACCGGGGAGCTGTTTTTT. Amino acids: CASSPGQGNTGELFF.

As concerns this clone: Germline is not matched at one junction end, which may reflect a read error. This chain uses TRBV20-1 with TRBJ2-7; D possibly uses TRBD1 or TRBD2 (5 bases each). CDR3 length: 11 amino acids. The germline CDR1 and CDR2 sequences are DFQATT and SNEGSKA (reference sequence). CDR3 in amino acids: CSATPPGRRYF. In DNA, the CDR3 is TGCAGTGCCACTCCCCCGGGACGGAGATATTTC.

The chain combines TRBV21-1 with TRBJ2-7; whether TRBD1, the table's D call, matches the DNA was not checked. TRBV21-1 is assigned pseudogene status. The length of the CDR3 is 16 residues. CDR3 coding DNA: TGTGCCAGCAGCAAGGAACCGGGACAGGGATCTCACGAGCAGTACTTC. It codes for CASSKEPGQGSHEQYF.

The rearrangement uses TRBV9 and TRBJ1-3, with a weak D call TRBD1 (6 bases). Between the trimmed V and J ends, which lost 0 bases and 3 bases, there was a span of 19 bases. The CDR3 runs to 18 residues. Per the germline V gene, CDR1 is SGDLS and CDR2 is YYNGEE. CDR3 bases: TGTGCCAGCAGCGTAGCTGGGGGCCGGGGGGTGGTTGGAAACACCATATATTTT. Amino acid sequence: CASSVAGGRGVVGNTIYF.

The rearrangement joins TRBV7-8 to TRBJ1-1; D unresolved. Trimming removed 5 bases at V and 5 bases at J, with 15 bases between. Germline assignment: CDR1 SGHVS and CDR2 FQNEAQ. This CDR3 has 14 residues. The CDR3, as DNA: TGTGCCAGCAGCCCTCGATTGGAGGCAACTGAAGCTTTCTTT. This codes for CASSPRLEATEAFF.

A single count supports this clone. The chain carries TRBV5-1 and TRBJ1-2; TRBD1 agrees at 7 bases. CDR3 size: 15 residues. Germline V gene sequence: CDR1 SGHRS, CDR2 YFSETQ. Losses at the gene ends were 4 bases for V and 4 bases for J; bases not matched to a gene: 10. In DNA, the CDR3 is TGCGCCAGCAGCGCTAACAGGGGCTGGAGCTATGGCTACACCTTC. The encoded protein is CASSANRGWSYGYTF.

This chain's CDR3 is CSVEEGSTGELFF. The CDR3 nucleotides are TGCAGCGTTGAAGAGGGCAGTACCGGGGAGCTGTTTTTT. The gene calls are TRBV29-1 and TRBJ2-2, with D unclear. V shed 0 bases and J shed 5 bases, with 7 bases lying between them. This CDR3 spans 13 amino acids. Germline V CDR1 and CDR2: SQVTM, ANQGSEA.

The table lists this clone with a count of one. The chain couples TRBV7-9 to TRBJ1-1, with 7 bases lining up with TRBD1. Losses at the gene ends were 5 bases for V and 0 bases for J; bases not matched to a gene: 9. The CDR3 runs 16 residues. Looked up from germline, CDR1 is SEHNR and CDR2 is FQNEAQ (reference sequence). CDR3 protein: CASSQAPGQMNTEAFF. Written as DNA, the CDR3 is TGTGCCAGCAGCCAAGCCCCGGGACAGATGAACACTGAAGCTTTCTTT.

The chain has TRBV5-6 and TRBJ1-5, with D hard to call. The CDR3 has 14 amino acids. Germline V gene data show CDR1 as SGHDT and CDR2 as YYEEEE. The V and J ends lost 1 base and 3 bases respectively, with 8 bases between them. The CDR3 spells CASSLWAVNQPQHF. CDR3 in DNA: TGTGCCAGCAGCTTGTGGGCAGTCAATCAGCCCCAGCATTTT.

The chain combines TRBV11-2 with TRBJ1-1; D is perhaps TRBD1 (5 bases). Germline values: CDR1 SGHAT, CDR2 FQNNGV. CDR3 length: 14 amino acids. V was pared by 9 bases and J by 2 bases, with 16 bases between. DNA for the CDR3: TGTGCCAGACGAATTAGGGGACTAAACACTGAAGCTTTCTTT. It translates to CARRIRGLNTEAFF.

The rearrangement joins TRBV14 to TRBJ2-1, with D maybe TRBD1 (5 bases). This CDR3 has 15 residues. Germline V CDR1 and CDR2: SGHDN, FVKESK. V was cut by 4 bases and J by 0 bases, with 10 bases left in between. CDR3 sequence (DNA): TGTGCCAGCAGCCCTCGGACAACCTCCTACAATGAGCAGTTCTTC. Translating gives CASSPRTTSYNEQFF.

The rearrangement uses TRBV19 and TRBJ1-1, with D possibly TRBD1 on 6 matching bases. This CDR3 is built from 15 residues. CDR1 and CDR2 from the germline V gene are LNHDA and SQIVND (reference sequence). Trimming took 7 bases from V and 3 from J, leaving 18 bases between them. The CDR3 spells CASTGWGAIDTEAFF. CDR3 coding DNA: TGTGCCAGTACTGGGTGGGGGGCGATCGACACTGAAGCTTTCTTT.

The chain joins TRBV30 to TRBJ1-3; D gene ambiguous. Per germline, CDR1 GTSNPN and CDR2 SVGIG (reference sequence). The V end was cut by 2 bases, the J end by 0 bases, with 8 bases between. The CDR3 runs to 14 residues. The CDR3 loop reads CAWSPVASGNTIYF. The CDR3 DNA reads as TGTGCCTGGAGTCCTGTTGCCTCTGGAAACACCATATATTTT. Combining the CDR3 with reference TRBV30 and TRBJ1-3 gives the whole variable domain SQTIHQWPATLVQPVGSPLSLECTVEGTSNPNLYWYRQAAGRGLQLLFYSVGIGQISSEVPQNLSASRPQDRQFILSSKKLLLSDSGFYLCAWSPVASGNTIYFGEGSWLTVV.

The chain recombines TRBV30 with TRBJ1-1; D possibly corresponds to TRBD1 (5 bases). This CDR3 contains 15 residues. Germline loops: CDR1 GTSNPN, CDR2 SVGIG (reference sequence). Deletions cut 5 bases from V and 5 bases from J, with 21 bases between. CDR3 protein: CAWATGRQKVTEAFF. The CDR3 DNA reads TGTGCCTGGGCTACTGGGCGACAGAAGGTGACTGAAGCTTTCTTT.

This clone was recorded a few times. The rearrangement joins TRBV30 to TRBJ2-2; D might be TRBD1 or TRBD2, each matching 5 bases. This CDR3 region has 13 residues. CDR1 is GTSNPN and CDR2 is SVGIG in the germline V gene (reference sequence). CDR3 bases: TGTGCTCGAGGGCAGGGTGGTACCGGGGAGCTGTTTTTT. Its translation: CARGQGGTGELFF.

This clone has a single count. V is TRBV6-5 and J is TRBJ1-4; D is ambiguous. The CDR3 contains 15 residues. From germline, CDR1 is MNHEY and CDR2 SVGAGI. The V gene lost 0 bases and the J gene lost 8 bases, with 13 bases spanning the gap. As DNA, the CDR3 is TGTGCCAGCAGTTACTCGGGAAGGGCCGACGAAAAACTGTTTTTT. Encoded protein: CASSYSGRADEKLFF.

This chain uses TRBV5-1 with TRBJ2-5; 10 bases align to TRBD1. V shed 0 bases and J 5 bases; nucleotides not matched to a gene: 7. The germline gives CDR1 SGHRS, CDR2 YFSETQ. The CDR3 length is 16 residues. The CDR3 spells CASSLVPTGGQETQYF. The CDR3 nucleotides read TGCGCCAGCAGCTTGGTACCGACAGGGGGCCAGGAGACCCAGTACTTC.

The chain has TRBV4-1 and TRBJ2-3; D remains ambiguous. Germline V gene lookup returns CDR1 MGHRA and CDR2 YSYEKL. The V end was cut by 0 bases, the J end by 0 bases, with 7 bases between. The CDR3 sequence is 15 residues long. The CDR3 spells CASSQEGMSTDTQYF. The CDR3 nucleotides are TGCGCCAGCAGCCAAGAGGGAATGAGCACAGATACGCAGTATTTT.

The CDR3 DNA sequence: TGTGCCAGCAGCCTTTACGAGCGGCTGTCCTACGAGCAGTACTTC. Translation: CASSLYERLSYEQYF. The V call is TRBV6-6, the J call TRBJ2-7, with D possibly matching TRBD2 (5 bases). Trimming shortened V by 6 bases and J by 1 base, and 16 bases separated the two germline ends. Germline values: CDR1 MNHNY, CDR2 SVGAGI (reference sequence). CDR3 length equals 15 residues.

The chain is built from TRBV15 and TRBJ2-7; 8 bases match TRBD1. The CDR3 loop spans 15 amino acids. J gave up 0 bases and V 5 bases, and 6 bases lay outside the gene matches. The germline gives CDR1 LNHNV, CDR2 YYDKDF (reference sequence). CDR3 coding DNA: TGTGCCACCAGCGGAGGGACAGGTACCTCCTACGAGCAGTACTTC. Translation: CATSGGTGTSYEQYF.

The chain carries TRBV2 and TRBJ1-2, with a possible D match to TRBD1 (5 bases). Germline CDR1 and CDR2: SNHLY and FYNNEI. V was cut by 4 bases and J by 7 bases, with 13 bases left in between. This CDR3 has 13 amino acids. CDR3 residues: CASSVGGASGYTF. In DNA, the CDR3 is TGTGCCAGCAGTGTGGGAGGGGCCTCTGGCTACACCTTC.

This sequence joins TRBV14 and TRBJ2-3, with 9 bases aligning to TRBD2. Per germline, CDR1 SGHDN and CDR2 FVKESK. The J segment lost 10 bases and the V segment lost 4 bases, leaving 12 bases of the junction unmatched. The CDR3 covers 15 residues. CDR3 nucleotides: TGTGCCAGCAGCCCCGGTCGAGTAGCGGGAGTGCCGCAGTATTTT. Amino acid sequence: CASSPGRVAGVPQYF. The full variable domain, with the rest looked up from reference TRBV14 and TRBJ2-3, is EAGVTQFPSHSVIEKGQTVTLRCDPISGHDNLYWYRRVMGKEIKFLLHFVKESKQDESGMPNNRFLAERTGGTYSTLKVQPAELEDSGVYFCASSPGRVAGVPQYFGPGTRLTVL.

V and J are TRBV30 and TRBJ1-2, with TRBD1 matching over 10 bases. CDR1 is GTSNPN and CDR2 is SVGIG in the germline V gene (reference sequence). This CDR3 is built from 14 residues. V dropped 1 base and J dropped 3; count of bases not matched to a gene: 2. Here the CDR3 reads CAWSGGQGDYGYTF. Here the CDR3 DNA reads TGTGCCTGGAGTGGAGGACAGGGGGACTATGGCTACACCTTC.